This is a list of T cell receptor beta chains from one sample in a study of shared clonotypes between healthy human individuals. Clones were read by immunoSEQ multiplex PCR, and TCRdb kept only the in-frame ones, dropping some. Among more than 2 million clones, about 95% were seen once, and the ten largest hold 1.1%. Sequenced input: naive CD8+ T cells sorted from blood. The receptors were sampled from a man younger than 30 in good health. CDR3s include the opening cysteine and the closing phenylalanine or tryptophan.

J: TRBJ2-7; V: TRBV28; CDR3: CASSFVPGNEQYF
J: TRBJ2-7; V: TRBV5-1; CDR3: CASSLGWGSYEQYF
J: TRBJ2-1; V: TRBV7-9; CDR3: CASWGTSGTNEQFF
J: TRBJ2-1; V: TRBV5-4; CDR3: CASEGGSEQFF
J: TRBJ2-5; V: TRBV2; CDR3: CASSGAGPETQYF
J: TRBJ1-1; V: TRBV7-9; CDR3: CASSALQGARDTEAFF
J: TRBJ2-7; V: TRBV29-1; CDR3: CSVDRGPYEQYF
J: TRBJ1-2; V: TRBV5-4; CDR3: CASSTAGGHFNYGYTF
J: TRBJ2-1; V: TRBV9; CDR3: CASSVEGAGMYNEQFF
J: TRBJ1-1; V: TRBV6-5; CDR3: CASRARGGTEAFF
J: TRBJ2-5; V: TRBV5-1; CDR3: CASSLYAEETQYF
J: TRBJ1-2; V: TRBV5-4; CDR3: CASSADRAPYYTF
J: TRBJ2-1; V: TRBV30; CDR3: CAWSVPGNNEQFF
J: TRBJ1-2; V: TRBV6-5; CDR3: CASSYFGQGSTGYTF
J: TRBJ2-4; V: TRBV4-2; CDR3: CASSQGPLQYF
J: TRBJ1-6; V: TRBV28; CDR3: CASKLRGTGIGVSLHF
J: TRBJ1-1; V: TRBV5-6; CDR3: CASSLLREGDTEAFF
J: TRBJ2-1; V: TRBV6-5; CDR3: CASGEGPYNEQFF
J: TRBJ2-1; V: TRBV7-8; CDR3: CASSLSVLAGGIITSYNEQFF
J: TRBJ2-1; V: TRBV27; CDR3: CASSLSAGETYNEQFF
J: TRBJ2-3; V: TRBV4-1; CDR3: CASSQDAGTRTDTQYF
J: TRBJ2-1; V: TRBV4-2; CDR3: CASSQYSGSYNEQFF
J: TRBJ1-5; V: TRBV27; CDR3: CASSLTGPKEPQHF
J: TRBJ1-1; V: TRBV29-1; CDR3: CSVAGTEAFF
J: TRBJ2-5; V: TRBV7-9; CDR3: CASSSSGGAGETQYF
J: TRBJ2-3; V: TRBV28; CDR3: CASSLLVTDTQYF
J: TRBJ2-3; V: TRBV27; CDR3: CASSLLPGLAGDTQYF
J: TRBJ2-5; V: TRBV7-3; CDR3: CASSLGYGEETQYF
J: TRBJ2-7; V: TRBV4-1; CDR3: CASSQRGTPDYEQYF
J: TRBJ2-7; V: TRBV27; CDR3: CASSSLGQGFYEQYF
J: TRBJ1-2; V: TRBV27; CDR3: CASSFTSSGSNYGYTF
J: TRBJ2-7; V: TRBV28; CDR3: CASSITGAGDYEQYF
J: TRBJ1-4; V: TRBV27; CDR3: CASSMGQGVGKLFF
J: TRBJ1-4; V: TRBV5-6; CDR3: CASSLMASEKLFF
J: TRBJ1-2; V: TRBV19; CDR3: CASSIGSEIYGYTF
J: TRBJ2-7; V: TRBV5-6; CDR3: CASSFSTYEQYF
J: TRBJ2-7; V: TRBV4-1; CDR3: CASSQGPTGGFEQYF
J: TRBJ1-2; V: TRBV13; CDR3: CASSLGRSGPSGYGYTF
J: NA; V: TRBV6-1; CDR3: CASSEALVQAYEQYF
J: TRBJ2-7; V: TRBV25-1; CDR3: CASAWEYEQYF
J: TRBJ2-1; V: TRBV5-1; CDR3: CASSLAVYLAEFRGEQFF
J: TRBJ1-4; V: TRBV5-1; CDR3: CASSGTWATNEKLFF
J: TRBJ1-5; V: TRBV27; CDR3: CASSAGSTGNQPQHF
J: TRBJ2-1; V: TRBV15; CDR3: CATSTEGARYNEQFF
J: TRBJ1-6; V: TRBV15; CDR3: CATSRVTFSPNSPLHF
J: TRBJ2-7; V: TRBV5-4; CDR3: CASSASISEQYF
J: TRBJ2-2; V: TRBV11-3; CDR3: CASSLLRGSANTGELFF
J: TRBJ1-5; V: TRBV28; CDR3: CASSLLGVLWAQHF
J: TRBJ2-1; V: TRBV9; CDR3: CASSDQVHEQFF
J: TRBJ2-7; V: TRBV9; CDR3: CASSVDGTAYEQYF
J: TRBJ2-7; V: TRBV4-1; CDR3: CASSQGAGGIYEQYF